The source of this TCR beta chain is a study of blood T cells in healthy people across ages. Whole-study findings and limits: Whereas aged donors had fewer naive CD4+ cells, long-lived donors had more of them and higher diversity. PBMCs went unsorted, and a conclusive naive versus antigen-experienced comparison was therefore prevented.

It was with a sample-barcoded 5' primer and a J-beta primer mix that a second PCR of about 7 to 12 cycles was run. TCRdb reprocessed the 5' RACE reads via MiXCR and lists one record per CDR3 protein. The profile covers 710,000 or so distinct CDR3 sequences, with over 20% appearing a single time and under 25% taken by the ten largest. Every sample yielded at least 6.5 million isolated PBMCs. With each sample, at least 5 micrograms of total RNA were extracted. About this clonotype itself: Its matching antigen is unknown.

This CDR3 is built from 14 residues. The V gene's germline CDR1 is SQVTM and CDR2 ANQGSEA. The V gene lost 6 bases and the J gene lost 3 bases, with 18 bases spanning the gap. The rearrangement joins TRBV29-1 to TRBJ2-7; weak D call: TRBD1 (6 bases). This TCR derives from a man aged 65 to 85 in good health. Sequenced input: blood. The CDR3 bases are TGCAGCGTCGTACAGGGTCCACACTACTACGAGCAGTACTTC. This sequence encodes CSVVQGPHYYEQYF.